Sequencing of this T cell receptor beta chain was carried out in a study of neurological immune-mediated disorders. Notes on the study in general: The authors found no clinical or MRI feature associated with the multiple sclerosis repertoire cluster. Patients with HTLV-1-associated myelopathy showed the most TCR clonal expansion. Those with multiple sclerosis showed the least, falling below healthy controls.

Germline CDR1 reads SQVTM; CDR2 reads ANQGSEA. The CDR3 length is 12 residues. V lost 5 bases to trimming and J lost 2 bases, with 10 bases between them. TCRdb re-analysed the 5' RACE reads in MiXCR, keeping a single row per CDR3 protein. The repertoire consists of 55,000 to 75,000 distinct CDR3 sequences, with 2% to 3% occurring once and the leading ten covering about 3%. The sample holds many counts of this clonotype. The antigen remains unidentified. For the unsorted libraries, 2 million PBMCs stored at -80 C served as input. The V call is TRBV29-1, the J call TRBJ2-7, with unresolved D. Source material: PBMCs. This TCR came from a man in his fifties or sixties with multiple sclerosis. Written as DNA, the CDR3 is TGCAGCGTTCGTGCCACTACCTACGAGCAGTACTTC. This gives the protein CSVRATTYEQYF.